This is a list of T cell receptor beta chains from one sample in a study of T-cell memory formation after mild COVID-19. MiXCR was run by TCRdb on the 5' RACE reads, yielding one entry per CDR3 protein. Of 220,000 or so distinct CDR3 sequences in the sample, 9.5% to 10% were seen once. The sample was PBMCs or a T cell subset sorted from them (not recorded which). Every receptor here comes from a young man who had mild COVID-19 (a few samples of this study predate the infection). Cell type and time point are not known. The CDR3 runs from the conserved cysteine through the conserved F or W. Fields, in order: J gene, clone size, V gene, D gene, CDR3 protein, CDR3 DNA. The D gene is left open where the match is weak. A clone size is listed for some rows: how often the clone was seen (once, few, many), or a class if it is expanded.

>TRBJ2-6|NA|TRBV11-1|NA
CASSLWTGGHGANVLTF
TGTGCCAGCAGCCTTTGGACCGGGGGGCACGGGGCCAACGTCCTGACTTTC
>TRBJ2-1|few|TRBV28|NA
CATDSSPLGGEQFF
TGTGCCACGGATTCCAGCCCGCTGGGGGGTGAGCAGTTCTTC
>TRBJ2-3|few|TRBV7-9|NA
CASSSHLLASTDTQYF
TGTGCCAGCAGCTCCCACCTTCTGGCTAGCACAGATACGCAGTATTTT
>TRBJ2-7|NA|TRBV10-3|TRBD2
CATRGTSGGAAYEQYF
TGTGCCACCCGAGGGACTAGCGGGGGGGCCGCCTACGAGCAGTACTTC
>TRBJ2-5|NA|TRBV7-9|NA
CASSLGWVLGETQYF
TGTGCCAGCAGCTTAGGCTGGGTTCTGGGAGAGACCCAGTACTTC
>TRBJ2-3|few|TRBV7-2|TRBD2
CASSFGTSGGADTQYF
TGTGCCAGCAGCTTCGGGACTAGCGGGGGCGCAGATACGCAGTATTTT
>TRBJ1-5|NA|TRBV29-1|NA
CSVGAGNQPQHF
TGCAGCGTTGGGGCGGGCAATCAGCCCCAGCATTTT
>TRBJ2-5|few|TRBV5-1|TRBD2
CASSSGLAGGNRQETQYF
TGCGCCAGCAGCTCGGGACTAGCGGGGGGCAACCGACAAGAGACCCAGTACTTC
>TRBJ2-2|few|TRBV4-3|NA
CASSQFSHPGNTGELFF
TGCGCCAGCAGCCAATTCTCCCACCCGGGGAACACCGGGGAGCTGTTTTTT
>TRBJ1-2|NA|TRBV5-1|NA
CASSSAGEPYGYTF
TGCGCCAGCAGCTCCGCAGGCGAACCCTATGGCTACACCTTC
>TRBJ1-2|many|TRBV4-1|TRBD1
CASSPGQGANYGYTF
TGCGCCAGCAGCCCCGGACAGGGAGCTAACTATGGCTACACCTTC
>TRBJ2-6|many|TRBV3-1|TRBD2
CASSWGGSGANVLTF
TGTGCCAGCAGCTGGGGGGGATCTGGGGCCAACGTCCTGACTTTC
>TRBJ2-3|NA|TRBV29-1|TRBD1
CSEKTGPKQYF
TGCAGCGAGAAGACAGGGCCCAAGCAGTATTTT
>TRBJ2-3|NA|TRBV7-3|TRBD1
CASKGQNTDTQYF
TGTGCCAGCAAGGGACAGAACACAGATACGCAGTATTTT
>TRBJ1-2|NA|TRBV4-3|NA
CASSQGSGRGDGYTF
TGCGCCAGCAGCCAAGGGAGCGGCAGGGGAGATGGCTACACCTTC
>TRBJ1-5|NA|TRBV24-1|NA
CATSDFGVNDQPQHF
TGTGCCACCAGTGATTTCGGGGTGAACGATCAGCCCCAGCATTTT
>TRBJ1-1|few|TRBV18|TRBD1
CASSPGRGVEAFF
TGTGCCAGCTCACCCGGCAGGGGGGTTGAAGCTTTCTTT
>TRBJ2-2|NA|TRBV12-3/TRBV12-4|NA
CASNRWLSGELFF
TGTGCCAGCAACAGGTGGCTAAGCGGGGAGCTGTTTTTT
>TRBJ1-4|once|TRBV7-9|NA
CASSLVYRKLNEKLFF
TGTGCCAGCAGCTTAGTTTACAGAAAACTAAATGAAAAACTGTTTTTT
>TRBJ2-1|few|TRBV24-1|TRBD2
CATSARGGENEQFF
TGTGCCACCAGTGCCCGGGGGGGCGAAAATGAGCAGTTCTTC
>TRBJ2-5|NA|TRBV6-2/TRBV6-3|TRBD2
CASRTSGGETQYF
TGTGCCAGCAGAACTAGCGGCGGGGAGACCCAGTACTTC
>TRBJ2-1|few|TRBV5-4|NA
CASSLETGSSYNEQFF
TGTGCCAGCAGCTTGGAGACGGGAAGCTCCTACAATGAGCAGTTCTTC
>TRBJ2-5|NA|TRBV5-1|TRBD2
CATALLAPRETQYF
TGCGCCACCGCCCTACTAGCGCCGAGGGAGACCCAGTACTTC
>TRBJ1-5|NA|TRBV6-5|NA
CASSYLGGSQPQHF
TGTGCCAGCAGTTACTTAGGGGGTAGTCAGCCCCAGCATTTT
>TRBJ2-5|few|TRBV7-2|NA
CASSFPYAGGRETQYF
TGTGCCAGCAGTTTCCCTTACGCAGGGGGGAGAGAGACCCAGTACTTC
>TRBJ1-1|few|TRBV4-3|NA
CASSQGYLNTEAFF
TGCGCCAGCAGCCAAGGCTATTTAAACACTGAAGCTTTCTTT
>TRBJ2-5|NA|TRBV3-1|TRBD1
CASSQAGTGTHGTQYF
TGTGCCAGCAGCCAAGCCGGGACAGGGACCCATGGGACCCAGTACTTC
>TRBJ1-2|many|TRBV5-1|NA
CASSPPRGEGYTF
TGCGCCAGCAGCCCCCCACGGGGGGAAGGCTACACCTTC
>TRBJ1-2|many|TRBV5-1|NA
CASSYPAGDYGYTF
TGCGCCAGCAGCTACCCCGCCGGGGACTATGGCTACACCTTC
>TRBJ2-4|few|TRBV3-1|TRBD1
CASSQAGTGPNLVDIQYF
TGTGCCAGCAGCCAAGCGGGGACAGGTCCTAATTTGGTGGACATTCAGTACTTC
>TRBJ1-6|few|TRBV28|NA
CASSFGQNTSPLHF
TGTGCCAGCAGTTTTGGACAGAATACATCACCCCTCCACTTT
>TRBJ2-5|NA|TRBV20-1|NA
CSAPKGETQYF
TGCAGTGCCCCAAAGGGAGAGACCCAGTACTTC
>TRBJ2-4|few|TRBV7-2|TRBD2
CASSLGASGEHKNIQYF
TGTGCCAGCAGCCTTGGGGCTAGCGGGGAACACAAAAACATTCAGTACTTC
>TRBJ1-2|NA|TRBV5-1|NA
CASSLGAAPYGYTF
TGCGCCAGCAGCTTGGGTGCAGCACCTTATGGCTACACCTTC
>TRBJ1-1|NA|TRBV9|NA
CASSSRGSLNTEAFF
TGTGCCAGCAGCTCGAGAGGCAGCTTGAACACTGAAGCTTTCTTT
>TRBJ1-4|NA|TRBV4-3|TRBD1
CASSSTGGVGEKLFF
TGCGCCAGCAGCTCAACAGGGGGCGTGGGGGAAAAACTGTTTTTT
>TRBJ2-1|NA|TRBV5-4|NA
CASSLSGGGAYNEQFF
TGTGCCAGCAGCTTGAGTGGCGGGGGCGCTTACAATGAGCAGTTCTTC
>TRBJ1-1|NA|TRBV29-1|NA
CSVATQMNTEAFF
TGCAGCGTTGCCACGCAAATGAACACTGAAGCTTTCTTT
>TRBJ1-2|few|TRBV11-2|NA
CASSSSGATNYGYTF
TGTGCCAGCAGCTCCTCAGGGGCCACTAACTATGGCTACACCTTC
>TRBJ1-1|NA|TRBV5-1|TRBD1
CASSPGQIGAFF
TGCGCCAGCAGCCCGGGACAGATAGGAGCTTTCTTT
>TRBJ2-5|NA|TRBV20-1|TRBD1
CSARDYRGETQYF
TGCAGTGCTAGAGATTACAGGGGTGAGACCCAGTACTTC
>TRBJ1-5|few|TRBV5-1|NA
CASRLDIGQPQHF
TGCGCCAGCAGACTTGATATCGGTCAGCCCCAGCATTTT
>TRBJ1-1|NA|TRBV18|NA
CASSPQRGRTEAFF
TGTGCCAGCTCACCACAAAGGGGACGGACTGAAGCTTTCTTT